This T cell receptor beta chain is drawn from a study of T cells in localized non-small cell lung cancer. As regards this clone: What it recognizes is unknown.

Profiled with immunoSEQ multiplex PCR; TCRdb holds only in-frame clones, not every one. Of around 25,000 clones listed, around 85% are singletons. CDR1 SGDLS and CDR2 YYNGEE come from the germline V gene. The CDR3 runs to 15 residues. V shed 4 bases and J shed 7 bases, with 15 bases lying between them. Study-level findings and limits: Uninvolved neighboring lung showed the greatest T cell clonality, exceeding tumor. A median roughly 50 of the top 100 tumor clones appeared in adjacent lung.

This clonotype was obtained from a male donor aged 60 or older with stage II squamous cell lung carcinoma. Sequenced material: peripheral blood, taken before any cancer treatment. The chain combines TRBV9 with TRBJ1-6, with a weak D call TRBD1 (6 bases). The chain's CDR3 is CASSSGQLGNSPLHF. Here the CDR3 DNA reads TGTGCCAGCAGCTCCGGACAGCTCGGAAATTCACCCCTCCACTTT.